This record looks at one T cell receptor (beta chain) sequence and its context. Its antigen is unknown. This specimen comes from a study of T cells expressing NK-cell markers. This CDR3 has 15 amino acids. Following a re-call of the 5' RACE reads, TCRdb has one entry per CDR3 protein and lacks DNA. Its table lists about 260,000 distinct CDR3 sequences. Study-wide points: Once again these clonotypes came out on top in the CD3+CD56-NKG2C+ fraction of a few donors. Whether expanded NKG2C+ T cell clones were HCMV specific stayed uncertain.

The TCR comes from a woman aged 18 to 75 in good health. The sequenced sample consisted of blood T cells: a sorted CD56 or NKG2C T cell subset, CD4+ or CD8+ T cells, or bulk PBMC T cells (not recorded which). The rearrangement links TRBV23-1 to TRBJ2-5; TCRdb reports TRBD2, a call that lacks DNA to check it against. TRBV23-1 is recorded as an ORF, its role being uncertain. The CDR3 sequence is CASPKECPIGETQYF.